The following is a TCR beta chain sequence with its context. This sample is part of a study of blood T cell repertoires in COVID-19. Study information: In each case, the material was cDNA or gDNA derived from T cells, B-cell-depleted T cells, or PBMCs.

The CDR3 consists of 13 residues. Study processing details: Reference gene primer amplification yielded estimated nucleated cell counts. Profiled with immunoSEQ multiplex PCR; TCRdb holds only in-frame clones, not every one. V, J and clone size reflect that table, while D and trimming were determined from the DNA. Altogether 140,000 to 150,000 clones are present, roughly 80% being singletons, with the ten largest covering roughly 3%. The source of this sequence is a woman aged 35 to 49 with active or convalescent COVID-19. This chain connects TRBV21-1 to TRBJ1-1. TRBV21-1 is reported as a pseudogene. The material sequenced was peripheral blood. The CDR3 here is CASPKPMNTEAFF. The CDR3 DNA is TGTGCCAGTCCAAAGCCTATGAACACTGAAGCTTTCTTT.